The present T cell receptor beta chain was sequenced within a study of CD8 T cells in ankylosing spondylitis. V shed 4 bases and J shed 0 bases, with 9 bases lying between them. CDR3 length: 14 amino acids. Germline V gene lookup returns CDR1 SGDLS and CDR2 YYNGEE. This clonotype came up many times. What it recognizes is unknown. TCRdb passed the 5' RACE reads through MiXCR, listing each CDR3 protein once. The data contain around 25,000 distinct CDR3 sequences, under 3% of them singletons. Study-level points and caveats: Significantly higher representation of disease-linked clones was reported for matched ankylosing spondylitis synovial fluid. The authors found the disease-linked clones to be CD8+ and relatively rare in peripheral blood. Within ankylosing spondylitis blood, a TCR beta motif made up of under 10 highly homologous variants appeared to be characteristic.

Sequenced material: blood, either unsorted or a sorted T cell fraction (not recorded which). The chain links TRBV9 to TRBJ2-3, with D uncertain. This receptor was taken from a female donor with ankylosing spondylitis or in good health (not recorded which). CDR3 amino acids: CASSPTTSTDTQYF. CDR3 in DNA: TGTGCCAGCAGCCCCACTACTAGCACAGATACGCAGTATTTT.